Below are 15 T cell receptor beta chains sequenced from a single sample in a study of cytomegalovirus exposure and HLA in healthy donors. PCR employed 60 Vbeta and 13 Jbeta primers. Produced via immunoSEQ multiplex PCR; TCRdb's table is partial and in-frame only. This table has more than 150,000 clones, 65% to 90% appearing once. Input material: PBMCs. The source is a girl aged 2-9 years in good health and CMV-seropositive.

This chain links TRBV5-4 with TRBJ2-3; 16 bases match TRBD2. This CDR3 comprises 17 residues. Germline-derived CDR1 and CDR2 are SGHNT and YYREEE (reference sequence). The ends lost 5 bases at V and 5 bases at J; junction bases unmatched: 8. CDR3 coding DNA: TGTGCCAGCAGGGCCGGGACTAGCGGGGGGGCGGGAGATACGCAGTATTTT. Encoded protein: CASRAGTSGGAGDTQYF.

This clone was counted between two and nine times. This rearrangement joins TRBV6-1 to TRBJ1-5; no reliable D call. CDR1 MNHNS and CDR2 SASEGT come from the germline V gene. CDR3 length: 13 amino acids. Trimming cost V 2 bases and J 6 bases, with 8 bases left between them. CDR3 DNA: TGTGCCAGCAGTGAACTCAGGTTTCAGCCCCAGCATTTT. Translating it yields CASSELRFQPQHF.

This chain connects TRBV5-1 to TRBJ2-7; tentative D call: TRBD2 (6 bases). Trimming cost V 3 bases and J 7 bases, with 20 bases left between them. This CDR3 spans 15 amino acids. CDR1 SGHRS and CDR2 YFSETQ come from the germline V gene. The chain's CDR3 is CASSSGVGGSGEQYF. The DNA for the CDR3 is TGCGCCAGCAGCTCGGGCGTTGGGGGGTCGGGGGAGCAGTACTTC.

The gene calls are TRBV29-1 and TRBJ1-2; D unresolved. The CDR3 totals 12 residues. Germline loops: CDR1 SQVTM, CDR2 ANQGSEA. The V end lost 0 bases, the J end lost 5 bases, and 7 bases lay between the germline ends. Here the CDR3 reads CSVEDYEYGYTF. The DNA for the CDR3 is TGCAGCGTTGAAGATTATGAGTATGGCTACACCTTC.

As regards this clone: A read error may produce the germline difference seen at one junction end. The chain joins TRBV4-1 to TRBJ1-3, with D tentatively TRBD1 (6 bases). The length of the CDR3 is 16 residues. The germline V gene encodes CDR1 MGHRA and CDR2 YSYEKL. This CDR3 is CASSRAPTGTGNTIYF. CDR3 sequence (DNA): TGTGCCAGCAGCCGAGCCCCTACAGGGACTGGAAACACCATATATTTT.

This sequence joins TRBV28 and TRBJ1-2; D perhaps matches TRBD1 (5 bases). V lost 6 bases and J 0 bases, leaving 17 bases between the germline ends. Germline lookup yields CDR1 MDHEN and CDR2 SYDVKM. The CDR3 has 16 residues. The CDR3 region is CASSGDRTVPNYGYTF. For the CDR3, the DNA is TGTGCCAGCAGCGGAGACAGAACCGTTCCTAACTATGGCTACACCTTC.

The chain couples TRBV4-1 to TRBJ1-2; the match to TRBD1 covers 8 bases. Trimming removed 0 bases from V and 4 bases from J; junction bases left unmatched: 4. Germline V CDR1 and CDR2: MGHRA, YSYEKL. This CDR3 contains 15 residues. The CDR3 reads CASSQDPGGVYGYTF. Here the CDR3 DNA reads TGCGCCAGCAGCCAAGACCCAGGGGGCGTCTATGGCTACACCTTC.

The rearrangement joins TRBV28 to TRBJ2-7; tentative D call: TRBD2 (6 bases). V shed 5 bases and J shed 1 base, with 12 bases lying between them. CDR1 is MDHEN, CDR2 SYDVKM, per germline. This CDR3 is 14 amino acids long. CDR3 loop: CASSRTGSSYEQYF. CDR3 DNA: TGTGCCAGCAGTCGAACCGGGAGTTCCTACGAGCAGTACTTC.

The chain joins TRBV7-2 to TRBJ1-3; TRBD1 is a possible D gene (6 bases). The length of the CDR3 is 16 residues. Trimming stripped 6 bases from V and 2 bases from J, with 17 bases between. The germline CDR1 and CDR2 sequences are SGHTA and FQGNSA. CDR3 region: CASSRVLPGAGNTIYF. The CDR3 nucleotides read TGTGCCAGCAGTCGCGTGCTTCCAGGGGCTGGAAACACCATATATTTT.

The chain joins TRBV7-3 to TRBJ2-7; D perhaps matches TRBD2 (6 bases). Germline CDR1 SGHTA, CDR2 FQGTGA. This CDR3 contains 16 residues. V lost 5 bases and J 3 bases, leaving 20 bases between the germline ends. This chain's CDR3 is CASSESRDSEFYEQYF. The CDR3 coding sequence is TGTGCCAGCAGCGAAAGCCGGGACTCGGAATTCTACGAGCAGTACTTC.

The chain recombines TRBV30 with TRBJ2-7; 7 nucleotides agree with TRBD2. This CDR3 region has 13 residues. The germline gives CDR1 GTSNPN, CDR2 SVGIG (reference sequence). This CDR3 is CAGRERLPYEQYF. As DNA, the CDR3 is TGTGCAGGGCGGGAGCGGCTACCCTACGAGCAGTACTTC.

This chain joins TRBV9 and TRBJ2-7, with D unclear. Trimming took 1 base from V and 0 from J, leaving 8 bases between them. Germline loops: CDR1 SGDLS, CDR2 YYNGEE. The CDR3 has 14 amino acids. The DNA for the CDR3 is TGTGCCAGCAGCGTAAGTTCTAACTCCTACGAGCAGTACTTC. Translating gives CASSVSSNSYEQYF.

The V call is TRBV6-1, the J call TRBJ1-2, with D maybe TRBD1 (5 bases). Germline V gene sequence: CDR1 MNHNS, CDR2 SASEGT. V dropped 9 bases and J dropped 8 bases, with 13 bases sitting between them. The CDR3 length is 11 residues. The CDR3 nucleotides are TGTGCCAGTGGACGGGGGGAGGGCTACACCTTC. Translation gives CASGRGEGYTF.

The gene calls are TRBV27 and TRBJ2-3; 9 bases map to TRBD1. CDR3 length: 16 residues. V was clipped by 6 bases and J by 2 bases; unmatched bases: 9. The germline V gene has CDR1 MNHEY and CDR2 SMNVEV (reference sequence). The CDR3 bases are TGTGCCAGCAGGGTATGGACAGGGGAGACCACAGATACGCAGTATTTT. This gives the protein CASRVWTGETTDTQYF.

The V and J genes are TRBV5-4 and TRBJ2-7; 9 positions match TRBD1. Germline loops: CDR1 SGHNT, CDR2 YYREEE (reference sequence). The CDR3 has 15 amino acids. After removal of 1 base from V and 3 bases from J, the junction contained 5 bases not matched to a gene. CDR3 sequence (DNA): TGTGCCAGCAGCTTGTCAGGGACAGGGTACTACGAGCAGTACTTC. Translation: CASSLSGTGYYEQYF.